Listed here are 13 T cell receptor beta chains from one sample, sequenced in a study of blood T cell dynamics during melanoma immunotherapy. TCRdb's copy holds only in-frame clones and misses some; the assay was immunoSEQ multiplex PCR. Among more than 9,000 clones, approximately 86% were seen once, and the ten largest hold about 10%. Time point meaning: pre-treatment baseline. The sequencing used blood, collected from a patient treated with checkpoint blockade. The receptors were sampled from a human donor with melanoma.

The V and J genes are TRBV7-9 and TRBJ1-1; 9 bases fit TRBD1. V lost 5 bases, J lost 4 bases, and 5 bases stayed unmatched. Germline values: CDR1 SEHNR, CDR2 FQNEAQ (reference sequence). The CDR3 extends over 14 amino acids. This CDR3 is CASSIQGAGTEAFF. The CDR3, as DNA: TGTGCCAGCAGCATACAGGGGGCGGGCACTGAAGCTTTCTTT.

This chain links TRBV13 with TRBJ1-2, with a weak D call TRBD1 (5 bases). V lost 5 bases, J lost 3 bases, and 19 bases lay in between. The CDR3 is 16 amino acids. Germline V gene lookup returns CDR1 PRHDT and CDR2 FYEKMQ (reference sequence). CDR3 protein: CASSQSGTKGYYGYTF. CDR3 DNA: TGTGCCAGCAGCCAATCCGGGACGAAGGGGTACTATGGCTACACCTTC.

The V and J genes are TRBV28 and TRBJ1-2, with a weak D call TRBD1 (5 bases). This CDR3 has 11 residues. CDR1 is MDHEN and CDR2 is SYDVKM in the germline V gene. Trimming took off 6 bases at V and 5 bases at J, with 7 bases between the two ends. The CDR3 bases are TGTGCCAGCAGCGGGGGGTATGGCTACACCTTC. This gives the protein CASSGGYGYTF.

The genes are TRBV6-6 and TRBJ2-1; the D gene is possibly TRBD1 (6 bases). The CDR3 length is 13 residues. Germline V gives CDR1 MNHNY, CDR2 SVGAGI (reference sequence). Trimming removed 6 bases at V and 7 bases at J, with 13 bases between. The CDR3 loop reads CASRPDSLNEQFF. The CDR3, as DNA: TGTGCCAGCAGGCCGGACAGTCTTAATGAGCAGTTCTTC.

The genes are TRBV19 and TRBJ1-1; D perhaps matches TRBD1 (6 bases). Trimming took 5 bases from V and 1 from J, leaving 14 bases between them. This CDR3 has 15 residues. Germline CDR1 reads LNHDA; CDR2 reads SQIVND (reference sequence). CDR3 nucleotide sequence: TGTGCCAGTAGTCGACCTTCGACAGGGAACACTGAAGCTTTCTTT. It translates to CASSRPSTGNTEAFF. Together with reference TRBV19 and TRBJ1-1, the CDR3 gives the full variable domain: DGGITQSPKYLFRKEGQNVTLSCEQNLNHDAMYWYRQDPGQGLRLIYYSQIVNDFQKGDIAEGYSVSREKKESFPLTVTSAQKNPTAFYLCASSRPSTGNTEAFFGQGTRLTVV.

In DNA form, the CDR3 reads TGTGCCAGCAGTTACTCGGGGGGGCCGAATGAGCAGTTCTTC. Translating gives CASSYSGGPNEQFF. The V call is TRBV6-6, the J call TRBJ2-1; TRBD2 is a possible D gene (7 bases). V lost 0 bases, J lost 7 bases, and 10 bases lay in between. In germline, CDR1 is MNHNY, CDR2 SVGAGI (reference sequence). The CDR3 has 14 residues.

The CDR3 DNA reads as TGTGCCAGCTCTCTGGGCAGGGGGTTGAACACTGAAGCTTTCTTT. It translates to CASSLGRGLNTEAFF. This chain uses TRBV6-6 with TRBJ1-1, with 7 bases aligning to TRBD1. The CDR3 runs 15 residues. The V gene's germline CDR1 is MNHNY and CDR2 SVGAGI (reference sequence). V was pared by 8 bases and J by 0 bases, with 9 bases of the junction left unmatched.

V gene TRBV27 combines with J gene TRBJ1-2; 8 bases line up with TRBD1. Trimming at V came to 6 bases and at J to 4 bases, leaving 10 bases not matched to a gene. This CDR3 contains 15 residues. Germline V lookup: CDR1 MNHEY, CDR2 SMNVEV (reference sequence). CDR3 bases: TGTGCCAGCAGCCCTGGACAGGGATGGGGCTATGGCTACACCTTC. Translated, it gives CASSPGQGWGYGYTF.

The rearrangement joins TRBV7-3 to TRBJ2-3; D uncertain. Germline V gene data show CDR1 as SGHTA and CDR2 as FQGTGA. The CDR3 has 14 amino acids. V lost 5 bases to trimming and J lost 1 base, with 10 bases between them. This CDR3 reads CASSTSGRTDTQYF. CDR3 bases: TGTGCCAGCAGCACCAGTGGGCGCACAGATACGCAGTATTTT.

Only one count was recorded for this clone. CDR3 in amino acids: CASSPGQGYGYTF. CDR3 nucleotide sequence: TGTGCCAGCAGCCCGGGACAGGGCTATGGCTACACCTTC. The V and J genes are TRBV11-1 and TRBJ1-2, with 9 bases fitting TRBD1. V was pared by 5 bases and J by 4 bases, with 2 bases of the junction left unmatched. CDR1 and CDR2 (germline): SGHAT, FQDESV (reference sequence). The CDR3 has 13 amino acids.

V is TRBV10-3 and J is TRBJ1-5, with 7 bases matching TRBD1. The germline CDR1 and CDR2 sequences are ENHRY and SYGVKD. Losses at the gene ends were 2 bases for V and 6 bases for J; bases not matched to a gene: 4. There are 14 residues in the CDR3. The CDR3 DNA is TGTGCCATCAGTGAGAGACAGGGCGGTCAGCCCCAGCATTTT. Protein product: CAISERQGGQPQHF.

The J gene is TRBJ2-7, the V gene TRBV10-2; no reliable D call. The CDR3 covers 12 residues. The V gene lost 2 bases and the J gene lost 4 bases, with 6 bases spanning the gap. Germline V lookup: CDR1 WSHSY, CDR2 SAAADI. CDR3 sequence reads: CASSEDRYEQYF. The CDR3 nucleotides are TGCGCCAGCAGTGAGGATCGGTACGAGCAGTACTTC.

The chain employs TRBV11-2 and TRBJ2-7; the D gene is possibly TRBD2 (6 bases). The germline CDR1 and CDR2 sequences are SGHAT and FQNNGV. Trimming took 5 bases from V and 6 from J, leaving 20 bases between them. The CDR3 spans 15 residues. CDR3 sequence reads: CASSARGFPVTEQYF. The CDR3 DNA follows: TGTGCCAGCAGCGCACGGGGGTTCCCGGTAACCGAGCAGTACTTC.